This TCR beta chain was sequenced in a study of T cell responses to AZD1222 COVID-19 vaccine (dated by TCRdb to 2020 to 2022). In the study overall: AZD1222 recipients with second doses at about 4 weeks or about 12 weeks were pooled, because spike-specific TCR depth and breadth did not differ between schedules. A total of 230 to 250 trial participants underwent TCR sequencing, of whom some 210 received two doses of AZD1222 and about 25 received two doses of the MenACWY control vaccine. Trial participants were enrolled by age into subgroups of 18-55, 56-69 and 70-plus years, and around 140, 26 and 57 TCR-sequenced participants, respectively, were included in these subgroups.

Concerning this clone: The antigen it recognizes is unknown. Base qualities are not at hand, and no much larger clone is one base apart.

Broader findings and caveats from the paper: Because no day 14 peak-response samples were available, the repertoires could be characterized only after the peak T cell response. CD4 TCRs associated with the vaccine covered the entire spike protein, and the dominant responses were in regions 160-218 and 743-854. Participants were mostly white British, with more females than males. The authors suggested clonal diversity may have been underestimated. Only six AZD1222 recipients were SARS-CoV-2 seropositive at baseline, limiting conclusions about previously exposed vaccinees. Spike-specific TCR breadth and depth rose significantly after two AZD1222 doses compared with day 0 and with MenACWY recipients. The 56-69-year group was small, and its depth increase did not reach significance, likely because of low power. Reportedly, close to half of the unique spike-specific TCRs recognized epitopes lying outside the regions that are mutated in the B.1.351 and B.1.1.7 variants.

What the time point label conveys for this sample: baseline before first vaccination. Vaccinee samples were obtained from the UK trials COV001 and COV002, which included a single-blind randomized controlled phase 2/3 trial of AZD1222 (ChAdOx1 nCoV-19) in healthy adults. Trial participant PBMC samples were collected at day 0 and day 28 after the second dose for TCRbeta chain sequencing. The CDR3 regions of human TCRbeta chains were analyzed by immunosequencing. In the authors' own workflow: Repertoire TCRs were checked for matches against a reference library of SARS-CoV-2-specific TCRs that had been generated using the MIRA antigen-specificity platform. Breadth was defined as the fraction of unique TCRs that were SARS-CoV-2-associated. Depth was defined as the fraction of total T cells that were SARS-CoV-2-associated. Using the MIRA data, every spike-specific TCR was mapped to the spike region that the TCR reacted to and assigned to either a CD4 or a CD8 class. Log10-transformed breadth and depth values were compared by one-way ANOVA with Sidak's multiple comparisons tests. TCRdb mirrors the immuneACCESS table, restricted to in-frame sequences. Some clones are absent from its copies; in checked studies, under half trace to an unresolved V gene, and the reason for the others is unknown. The V and J calls and clone size are taken from that table; D and trimming were inferred from the DNA. The sample table records around 170,000 clones; around 90% of these occur just once. The ten largest account for approximately 0.97% of the sample.

The CDR3 contains 14 residues, cysteine and phenylalanine counted. Left in the record is the CDR3 DNA by itself, 42 bases read in frame from the first base. V was cut back by 6 bases and J by 6 bases, leaving a gap of 15 bases between them. Via the germline V gene, CDR1 is MDHEN and CDR2 SYDVKM. This TCR was recovered from an adult in good health. This chain is built from TRBV28 and TRBJ1-5, and the D gene may be TRBD1, 5 bases matching. The sample consisted of peripheral blood, taken on day 0 of AZD1222 vaccination. The bases are TGTGCCAGCAGGCTAACAGGTCTTCGTCAGCCCCAGCATTTT. It is translated as CASRLTGLRQPQHF.